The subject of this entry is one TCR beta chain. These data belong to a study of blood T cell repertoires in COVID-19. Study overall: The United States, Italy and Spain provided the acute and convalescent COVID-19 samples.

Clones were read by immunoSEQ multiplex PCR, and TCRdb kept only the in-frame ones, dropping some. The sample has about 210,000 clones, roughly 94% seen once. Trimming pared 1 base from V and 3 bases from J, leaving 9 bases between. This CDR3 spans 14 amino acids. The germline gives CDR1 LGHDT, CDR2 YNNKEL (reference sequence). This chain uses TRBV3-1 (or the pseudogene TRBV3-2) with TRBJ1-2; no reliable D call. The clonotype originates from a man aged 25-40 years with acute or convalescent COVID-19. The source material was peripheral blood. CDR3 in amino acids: CASSQAGSDYGYTF. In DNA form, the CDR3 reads TGTGCCAGCAGCCAAGCGGGAAGCGACTATGGCTACACCTTC.